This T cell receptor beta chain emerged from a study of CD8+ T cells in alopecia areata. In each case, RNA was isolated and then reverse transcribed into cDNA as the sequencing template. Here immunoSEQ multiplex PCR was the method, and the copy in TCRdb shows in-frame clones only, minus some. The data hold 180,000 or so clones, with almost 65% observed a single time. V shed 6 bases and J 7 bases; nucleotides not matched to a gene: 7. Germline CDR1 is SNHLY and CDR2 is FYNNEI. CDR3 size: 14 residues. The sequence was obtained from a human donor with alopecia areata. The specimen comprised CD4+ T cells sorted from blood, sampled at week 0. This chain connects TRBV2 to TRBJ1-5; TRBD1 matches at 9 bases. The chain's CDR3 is CASSESDRGQPQHF. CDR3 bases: TGTGCCAGCAGCGAGTCGGACAGGGGACAGCCCCAGCATTTT.